These T cell receptor beta chains were read from a single sample in a study of siplizumab effects on memory and regulatory T cells. Sequencing was performed with immunoSEQ multiplex PCR; in TCRdb, only in-frame clones are kept and a portion is missing. The sample shows approximately 75,000 clones, 93% of them seen only once. Material: CD8+ T cells sorted from blood. These TCRs come from a human donor in good health. Both conserved end residues are part of each CDR3. The order of the fields is clone size, V gene, J gene, D gene, CDR3 DNA, CDR3 protein. The D gene is left open where the match is weak. The size entry is marked missing in some rows and otherwise reads once, few, many or a size class.

abundance: NA; v_gene: TRBV6-6; j_gene: TRBJ1-2; d_gene: NA; CDR3nt: TGTGCCAGCAGTTTAAGACAAACGGACTATGGCTACACCTTC; CDR3aa: CASSLRQTDYGYTF
abundance: NA; v_gene: TRBV27; j_gene: TRBJ2-7; d_gene: TRBD2; CDR3nt: TGTGCCAGCAGTTTAGGGCTAGCGGACAACTCCTACGAGCAGTACTTC; CDR3aa: CASSLGLADNSYEQYF
abundance: NA; v_gene: TRBV4-1; j_gene: TRBJ2-3; d_gene: NA; CDR3nt: TGCGCCAGCAGAAGGGACTCCACAGATACGCAGTATTTT; CDR3aa: CASRRDSTDTQYF
abundance: NA; v_gene: TRBV5-4; j_gene: TRBJ1-2; d_gene: NA; CDR3nt: TGTGCCAGCAGCGGTGACTATGGCTACACCTTC; CDR3aa: CASSGDYGYTF
abundance: NA; v_gene: TRBV4-1; j_gene: TRBJ1-1; d_gene: NA; CDR3nt: TGCGCCAGCAGCCAAGGTCCCAACCCGAACACTGAAGCTTTCTTT; CDR3aa: CASSQGPNPNTEAFF
abundance: once; v_gene: TRBV6-6; j_gene: TRBJ2-7; d_gene: NA; CDR3nt: TGTGCCAGCGGGTCCGTGGGCTACGAGCAGTACTTC; CDR3aa: CASGSVGYEQYF
abundance: NA; v_gene: TRBV4-1; j_gene: TRBJ1-2; d_gene: NA; CDR3nt: TGCGCCAGCAGTATGTCAAACTATGGCTACACCTTC; CDR3aa: CASSMSNYGYTF
abundance: NA; v_gene: TRBV29-1; j_gene: TRBJ1-1; d_gene: TRBD1; CDR3nt: TGCAGCGTTGGGGGACAGGGAATAGGGAACACTGAAGCTTTCTTT; CDR3aa: CSVGGQGIGNTEAFF
abundance: NA; v_gene: TRBV10-2; j_gene: TRBJ1-4; d_gene: NA; CDR3nt: TGCGCCAGCAAGACAGGATCTAATGAAAAACTGTTTTTT; CDR3aa: CASKTGSNEKLFF
abundance: once; v_gene: TRBV5-6; j_gene: TRBJ2-7; d_gene: TRBD2; CDR3nt: TGTGCCAGCAGCCCATGGACTAGCGGGGCCCACGAGCAGTACTTC; CDR3aa: CASSPWTSGAHEQYF
abundance: NA; v_gene: TRBV5-4; j_gene: TRBJ1-1; d_gene: NA; CDR3nt: TGTGCCAGCAGCTTGAACACTGAAGCTTTCTTT; CDR3aa: CASSLNTEAFF
abundance: NA; v_gene: TRBV6-5; j_gene: TRBJ1-2; d_gene: NA; CDR3nt: TGTGCCAGCAGGGCCCCAGGGCAAGGCTACACCTTC; CDR3aa: CASRAPGQGYTF
abundance: NA; v_gene: TRBV6-4; j_gene: TRBJ1-1; d_gene: NA; CDR3nt: TGTGCCAGCAGTGACTCGTGGGGTACTGAAGCTTTCTTT; CDR3aa: CASSDSWGTEAFF
abundance: NA; v_gene: TRBV7-9; j_gene: TRBJ2-2; d_gene: NA; CDR3nt: TGTGCCAGCAGCTTAGTACAGAACACCGGGGAGCTGTTTTTT; CDR3aa: CASSLVQNTGELFF
abundance: NA; v_gene: TRBV13; j_gene: TRBJ2-5; d_gene: NA; CDR3nt: TGTGCCAGCAGCTTAGACCAACAAGAGACCCAGTACTTC; CDR3aa: CASSLDQQETQYF
abundance: NA; v_gene: TRBV4-2; j_gene: TRBJ2-1; d_gene: TRBD2; CDR3nt: TGTGCCAGCAGCCAAGATATAGGCGGGGGGGCCGTCAATGAGCAGTTCTTC; CDR3aa: CASSQDIGGGAVNEQFF